These T cell receptor beta chains were read from a single sample in a study of cytomegalovirus exposure and HLA in healthy donors. The table came from immunoSEQ multiplex PCR; TCRdb's copy has only in-frame clones and leaves some out. The data show approximately 170,000 clones, with 65% to 85% seen just once and approximately 1.3% held by the top ten. Material for sequencing was PBMCs. These receptor sequences come from a boy aged 2 to 10 in good health and CMV-seronegative. CDR3s include the opening cysteine and the closing phenylalanine or tryptophan. The D gene is left open where the match is weak. Rows give clone size only sometimes, using once, few, many, or a class for an expanded clone.

CDR3 DNA	CDR3 protein	D gene	V gene	J gene	clone size
TGTGCCAGCAGCTTAGGGGGACTAGCGGGAGCTAGCTACGAGCAGTACTTC	CASSLGGLAGASYEQYF	TRBD2	TRBV11-2	TRBJ2-7	.
TGTGCCAGCAGCGTAGCCTCAAGTAGCTCTGGAAACACCATATATTTT	CASSVASSSSGNTIYF	.	TRBV9	TRBJ1-3	.
TGTGCCAGCAGTGAAAGGAGGGGAGGAGTCCAAGAGACCCAGTACTTC	CASSERRGGVQETQYF	.	TRBV6-1	TRBJ2-5	few
TGTGCCAGCAGCCCCGGGACTTCCTATGGCTACACCTTC	CASSPGTSYGYTF	.	TRBV27	TRBJ1-2	.
TGTGCCAGCAGAGACCGGGAGAGCACTGAAGCTTTCTTT	CASRDRESTEAFF	.	TRBV6-6	TRBJ1-1	.
TGTGCCAGCAGCCATGGGACTAACGAGCAGTACTTC	CASSHGTNEQYF	TRBD2	TRBV27	TRBJ2-7	.
TGCGCCAGCAGCTTGGAAGGGGGCTGGAATGAAAAACTGTTTTTT	CASSLEGGWNEKLFF	TRBD1	TRBV5-1	TRBJ1-4	.
TGTGCCAGCTCACCTCCCATTGGACTAGCGGCAAGCACAGATACGCAGTATTTT	CASSPPIGLAASTDTQYF	TRBD2	TRBV18	TRBJ2-3	.
TGTGCCAGCAGTGCCCCGGGACAGCCGAGCACAGATACGCAGTATTTT	CASSAPGQPSTDTQYF	TRBD1	TRBV2	TRBJ2-3	few
TGCAGCGTTGAAAAGGAGAGCTCCTACAATGAGCAGTTCTTC	CSVEKESSYNEQFF	.	TRBV29-1	TRBJ2-1	.
TGTGCCAGCAGCCCGACGACAGTCCAAGAGACCCAGTACTTC	CASSPTTVQETQYF	.	TRBV5-6	TRBJ2-5	.
TGTGCCAGCAGTTTGTCGACAGGGACTAATGAAAAACTGTTTTTT	CASSLSTGTNEKLFF	TRBD1	TRBV6-5	TRBJ1-4	.
TGTGCCAGTAGTACCCGGACAGGGGGATCCCATCAGCCCCAGCATTTT	CASSTRTGGSHQPQHF	TRBD1	TRBV19	TRBJ1-5	once
TGCGCCAGCAGCCGAGTAGCGGGCGGAGGCACAGATACGCAGTATTTT	CASSRVAGGGTDTQYF	TRBD2	TRBV4-3	TRBJ2-3	.
TGTGCCAGCAGTGAATTCAACTACTACAATGAGCAGTTCTTC	CASSEFNYYNEQFF	.	TRBV6-1	TRBJ2-1	.
TGTGCCAGCAGTAAAGCCGGAGCGGGACCCTACGAGCAGTACTTC	CASSKAGAGPYEQYF	TRBD2	TRBV7-9	TRBJ2-7	once
TGTGCCAGCAGCTTTGCGGTGTACAATGAGCAGTTCTTC	CASSFAVYNEQFF	.	TRBV13	TRBJ2-1	.
TGTGCCAGTAGTATAGATTTAACAGATACGCAGTATTTT	CASSIDLTDTQYF	.	TRBV19	TRBJ2-3	.
TGTGCCAGCAGTTCTGTCGCCTGGCAGGGGGATTTT	CASSSVAWQGDF	TRBD1	TRBV6-6	TRBJ1-5	.
TGTGCCAGTAGTAGCCTATCTGGCACAGATACGCAGTATTTT	CASSSLSGTDTQYF	.	TRBV19	TRBJ2-3	.
TGTGCCAGCAGCTTGGGGCCAGGGGGCAATCAGCCCCAGCATTTT	CASSLGPGGNQPQHF	.	TRBV5-6	TRBJ1-5	.
TGTGCCAGCAGCTCGCCCTTGAAGGGGGCCGGAGATACGCAGTATTTT	CASSSPLKGAGDTQYF	TRBD1	TRBV7-9	TRBJ2-3	.
TGTGCCAGCAGTCAGACAGGCAGGCGGGAGACCCAGTACTTC	CASSQTGRRETQYF	.	TRBV7-9	TRBJ2-5	.
TGTGCCAGCAGGACCATCCGGGACAGGGGGCCCGGGTGGGCTTTCTTT	CASRTIRDRGPGWAFF	TRBD1	TRBV6-6	TRBJ1-1	.
TGTGCCAGCAGTGTACAGGGGGCTCCTAAAGAGACCCAGTACTTC	CASSVQGAPKETQYF	TRBD1	TRBV2	TRBJ2-5	.
TGTGCCAGCAGTAAGTGGGACAGGGTCGACGGGCAGTACTTC	CASSKWDRVDGQYF	TRBD1	TRBV2	TRBJ2-7	.
TGTGCCAGCAGCGTAGACAGGCGACTCTACGAGCAGTACTTC	CASSVDRRLYEQYF	.	TRBV9	TRBJ2-7	.
TGTGCCAGTAGTATTGATGGAGGGGGGGAAGAGACCCAGTACTTC	CASSIDGGGEETQYF	.	TRBV19	TRBJ2-5	.
TGCAGCGTTGGTCAGGGAGGCAACGAGCAGTACTTC	CSVGQGGNEQYF	.	TRBV29-1	TRBJ2-7	.
TGTGCCAGCAGTTCCGACAGGGGAAATGAAAAACTGTTTTTT	CASSSDRGNEKLFF	TRBD1	TRBV6-5	TRBJ1-4	.
TGTGCCAGCAGCTACACAGGGTCGGGTGGCTACACCTTC	CASSYTGSGGYTF	.	TRBV27	TRBJ1-2	.
TGTGCTAGTGGTACCAGGGCGGGGGCCCAAGAGACCCAGTACTTC	CASGTRAGAQETQYF	.	TRBV12-5	TRBJ2-5	.
TGTGCCAGCAGTTTACACTCCGGGACTAGCGGCCAAGAGACCCAGTACTTC	CASSLHSGTSGQETQYF	TRBD2	TRBV28	TRBJ2-5	.
TGTGCCAGCTCAGCTGCCCCGCACAGGGCCCAAGAGACCCAGTACTTC	CASSAAPHRAQETQYF	.	TRBV18	TRBJ2-5	.
TGTGCCTGGAGTGTACGGGACAGGGTACTAGAGACCCAGTACTTC	CAWSVRDRVLETQYF	TRBD1	TRBV30	TRBJ2-5	.
TGTGCCTGGAAGAGGACAGGGGGTTCACCCCTCCACTTT	CAWKRTGGSPLHF	TRBD1	TRBV30	TRBJ1-6	.
TGTGCCAGCAGCTCTGACACGGACACCGGGGAGCTGTTTTTT	CASSSDTDTGELFF	.	TRBV5-5	TRBJ2-2	.
TGTGCCAGCAGCTTAGGGGGGGCCGGGGAGCTGTTTTTT	CASSLGGAGELFF	.	TRBV7-8	TRBJ2-2	.
TGTGCCAGCAGCTTAGCGGGGGGCCGGGGGGCCTACGAGCAGTACTTC	CASSLAGGRGAYEQYF	.	TRBV7-2	TRBJ2-7	.